This T cell receptor beta chain is from a study of cytomegalovirus exposure and HLA in healthy donors. Study-wide results and caveats: Using a false discovery rate of 0.05, a later analysis showed that roughly 16,000 TCR beta sequences were associated with HLA alleles. Overall, approximately 150 TCR beta chains were annotated as cytomegalovirus-associated.

60 Vbeta and 13 Jbeta primers were used in PCR. Original processing notes: Some 10 million of some 80 million unique TCR beta chains were shared, per a later count. This table comes from immunoSEQ multiplex PCR, and its TCRdb copy is limited to in-frame clones, with some not included. V, J and clone size are those of that table, while D and trimming were read from the DNA. This table has more than 150,000 clones, roughly 80% appearing once. Remarks on this clone: Its antigen is undetermined.

Germline lookup yields CDR1 LNHDA and CDR2 SQIVND (reference sequence). The CDR3 totals 14 residues. V gene TRBV19 combines with J gene TRBJ2-5; maybe TRBD1 (6 bases). The tail of the sequence fits TRBJ2-7 better, so the J call may be wrong. The sequence was collected from a man in his fifties in good health and CMV-seronegative. The sample taken for sequencing was PBMCs. The CDR3 loop is CASSLRDTDYEQYF. CDR3 nucleotide sequence: TGTGCCAGTAGTCTAAGGGACACTGACTACGAGCAGTACTTC.